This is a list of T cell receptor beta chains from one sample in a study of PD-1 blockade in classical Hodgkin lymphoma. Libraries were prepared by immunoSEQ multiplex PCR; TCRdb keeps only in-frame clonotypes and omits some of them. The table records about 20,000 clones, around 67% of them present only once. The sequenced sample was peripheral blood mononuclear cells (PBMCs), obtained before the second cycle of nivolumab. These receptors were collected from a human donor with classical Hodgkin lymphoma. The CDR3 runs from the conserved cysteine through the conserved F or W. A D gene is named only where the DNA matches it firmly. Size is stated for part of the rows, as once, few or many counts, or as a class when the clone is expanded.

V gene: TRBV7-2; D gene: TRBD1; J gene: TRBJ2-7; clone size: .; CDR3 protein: CASSRRVGGQTYEQYF; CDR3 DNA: TGTGCCAGCAGTCGAAGGGTAGGGGGCCAGACCTACGAGCAGTACTTC
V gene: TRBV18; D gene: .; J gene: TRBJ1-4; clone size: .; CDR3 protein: CASSPQRQREKLFF; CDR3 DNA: TGTGCCAGCTCACCACAAAGACAGAGGGAAAAACTGTTTTTT
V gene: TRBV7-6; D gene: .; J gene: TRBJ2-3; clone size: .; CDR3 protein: CASSSSPGETHTDTQYF; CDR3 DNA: TGTGCCAGCAGCTCTTCCCCAGGGGAGACCCACACAGATACGCAGTATTTT
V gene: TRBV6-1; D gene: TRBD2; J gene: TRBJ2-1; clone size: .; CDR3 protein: CASSEIPAGIYNEQFF; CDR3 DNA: TGTGCCAGCAGTGAAATTCCAGCGGGGATCTACAATGAGCAGTTCTTC
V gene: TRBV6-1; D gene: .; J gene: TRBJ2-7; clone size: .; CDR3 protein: CASSPSLGSSYEQYF; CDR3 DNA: TGTGCCAGCAGCCCATCGTTGGGAAGCTCCTACGAGCAGTACTTC
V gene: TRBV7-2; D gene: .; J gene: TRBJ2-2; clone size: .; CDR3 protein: CASSLVASPGELFF; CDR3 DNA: TGTGCCAGCAGCTTAGTGGCTTCTCCCGGGGAGCTGTTTTTT
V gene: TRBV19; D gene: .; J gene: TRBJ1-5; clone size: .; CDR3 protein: CASSMGTVNQPQHF; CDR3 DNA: TGTGCCAGTAGTATGGGCACAGTCAATCAGCCCCAGCATTTT
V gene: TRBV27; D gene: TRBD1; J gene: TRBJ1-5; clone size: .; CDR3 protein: CASGRAGTAPVPQHF; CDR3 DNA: TGTGCCAGCGGCCGGGCAGGGACAGCCCCGGTGCCCCAGCATTTT
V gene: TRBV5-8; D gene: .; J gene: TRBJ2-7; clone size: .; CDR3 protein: CASSRAGGEQYF; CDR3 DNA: TGTGCCAGCAGCCGTGCCGGGGGCGAGCAGTACTTC
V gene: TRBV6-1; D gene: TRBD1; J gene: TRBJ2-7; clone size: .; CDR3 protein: CASRLAAGGEQYF; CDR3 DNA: TGTGCCAGCAGACTGGCGGCAGGGGGTGAGCAGTACTTC
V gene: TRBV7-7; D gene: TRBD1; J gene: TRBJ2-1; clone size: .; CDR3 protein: CASSVGQGTEQFF; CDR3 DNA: TGTGCCAGCAGCGTGGGACAGGGAACTGAGCAGTTCTTC
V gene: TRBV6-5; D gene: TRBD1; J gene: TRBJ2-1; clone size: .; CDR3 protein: CASTDRGNEQFF; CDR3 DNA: TGTGCCAGCACCGACAGGGGCAATGAGCAGTTCTTC
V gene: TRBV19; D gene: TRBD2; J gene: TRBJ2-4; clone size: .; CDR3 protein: CASSMLAGNDDIQYF; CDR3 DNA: TGTGCCAGTAGTATGTTAGCGGGAAACGATGACATTCAGTACTTC
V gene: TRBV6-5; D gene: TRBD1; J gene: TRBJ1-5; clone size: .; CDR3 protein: CASSKGQGNQPQHF; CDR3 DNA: TGTGCCAGCAGTAAGGGACAGGGAAATCAGCCCCAGCATTTT
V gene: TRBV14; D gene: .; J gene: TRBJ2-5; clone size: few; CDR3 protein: CASSQLEEETQYF; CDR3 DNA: TGTGCCAGCAGCCAACTGGAGGAAGAGACCCAGTACTTC
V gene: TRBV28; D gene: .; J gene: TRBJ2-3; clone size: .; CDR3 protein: CASSAPPQLTDTQYF; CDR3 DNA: TGTGCCAGCAGTGCCCCGCCGCAGCTCACAGATACGCAGTATTTT
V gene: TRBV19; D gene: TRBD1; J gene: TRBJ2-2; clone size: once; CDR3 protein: CASSIMDRGPTGELFF; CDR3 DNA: TGTGCCAGTAGTATAATGGACAGGGGACCCACCGGGGAGCTGTTTTTT
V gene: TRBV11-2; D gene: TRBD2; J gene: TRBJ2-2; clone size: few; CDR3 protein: CASSPRGLAANTGELFF; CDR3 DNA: TGTGCCAGCAGCCCACGGGGACTAGCGGCTAACACCGGGGAGCTGTTTTTT
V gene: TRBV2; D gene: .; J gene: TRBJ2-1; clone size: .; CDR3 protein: CASSRGGNGEQFF; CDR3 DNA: TGTGCCAGCAGCAGGGGGGGGAACGGTGAGCAGTTCTTC
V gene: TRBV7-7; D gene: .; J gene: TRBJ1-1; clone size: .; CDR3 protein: CASSPPGAYTEAFF; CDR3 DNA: TGTGCTAGCAGCCCGCCGGGGGCCTATACTGAAGCTTTCTTT
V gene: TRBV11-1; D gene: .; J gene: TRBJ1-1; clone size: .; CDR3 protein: CASSLGPPGTEAFF; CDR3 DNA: TGTGCCAGCAGCTTAGGACCCCCGGGTACTGAAGCTTTCTTT
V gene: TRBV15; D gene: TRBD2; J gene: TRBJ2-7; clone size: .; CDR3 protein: CATSRAGLAVYEQYF; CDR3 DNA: TGTGCCACCAGCAGAGCTGGACTAGCGGTTTACGAGCAGTACTTC
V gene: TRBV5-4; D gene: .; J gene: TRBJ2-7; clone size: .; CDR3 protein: CASSLEAGVDEQYF; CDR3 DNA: TGTGCCAGCAGCTTAGAGGCGGGCGTCGACGAGCAGTACTTC
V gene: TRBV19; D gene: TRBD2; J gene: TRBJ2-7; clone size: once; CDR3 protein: CASTPASGRASEQYF; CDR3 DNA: TGTGCCAGTACCCCCGCGAGCGGGAGGGCCAGCGAGCAGTACTTC
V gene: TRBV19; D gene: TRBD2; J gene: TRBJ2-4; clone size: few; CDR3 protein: CASSPLGASGSMKNIQYF; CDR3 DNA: TGTGCCAGTAGTCCACTGGGGGCTAGCGGGAGTATGAAAAACATTCAGTACTTC
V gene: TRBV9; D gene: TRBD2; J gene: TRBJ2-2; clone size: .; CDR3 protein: CASSPTASGSRAGELFF; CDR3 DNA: TGTGCCAGCAGCCCTACAGCAAGCGGGAGTCGGGCCGGGGAGCTGTTTTTT
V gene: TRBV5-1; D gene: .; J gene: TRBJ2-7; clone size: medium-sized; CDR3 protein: CASSDTPTYEQYF; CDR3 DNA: TGCGCCAGCAGCGATACGCCTACCTACGAGCAGTACTTC
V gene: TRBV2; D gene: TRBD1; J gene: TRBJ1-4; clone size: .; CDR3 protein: CASKGADYEKLFF; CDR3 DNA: TGTGCCAGTAAGGGGGCGGATTACGAAAAACTGTTTTTT
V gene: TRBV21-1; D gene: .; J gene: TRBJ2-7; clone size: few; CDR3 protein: CASSNGGILPEQYF; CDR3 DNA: TGTGCCAGCAGCAATGGCGGGATCCTCCCCGAGCAGTACTTC
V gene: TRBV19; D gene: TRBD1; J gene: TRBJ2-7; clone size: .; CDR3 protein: CASSSRGTGDTYEQYF; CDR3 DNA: TGTGCCAGTAGTTCCCGCGGAACAGGGGACACCTACGAGCAGTACTTC
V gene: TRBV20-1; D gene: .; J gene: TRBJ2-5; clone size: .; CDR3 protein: CSCRQQETQYF; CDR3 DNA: TGCAGTTGCAGACAGCAAGAGACCCAGTACTTC
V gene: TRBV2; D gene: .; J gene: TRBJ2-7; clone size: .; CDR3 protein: CASSETAPPTTYEQYF; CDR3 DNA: TGTGCCAGCAGTGAAACAGCCCCACCAACAACCTACGAGCAGTACTTC
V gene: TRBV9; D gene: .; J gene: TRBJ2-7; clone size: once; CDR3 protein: CASSPGYYEQYF; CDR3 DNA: TGTGCCAGCAGCCCCGGGTATTACGAGCAGTACTTC
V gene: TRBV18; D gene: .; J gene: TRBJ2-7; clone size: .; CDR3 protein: CASSPPGGFNEQYF; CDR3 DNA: TGTGCCAGCTCACCACCTGGGGGCTTCAACGAGCAGTACTTC
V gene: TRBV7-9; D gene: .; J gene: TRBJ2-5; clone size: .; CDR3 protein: CASSPGTAGETQYF; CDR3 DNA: TGTGCCAGCAGCCCGGGGACAGCGGGGGAGACCCAGTACTTC
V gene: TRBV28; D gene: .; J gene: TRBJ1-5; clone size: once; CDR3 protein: CASSFGNQPQHF; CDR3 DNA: TGTGCCAGCAGTTTTGGGAATCAGCCCCAGCATTTT
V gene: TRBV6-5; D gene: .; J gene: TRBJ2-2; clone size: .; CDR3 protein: CASSYWLATGELFF; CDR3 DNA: TGTGCCAGCAGTTACTGGTTAGCTACCGGGGAGCTGTTTTTT
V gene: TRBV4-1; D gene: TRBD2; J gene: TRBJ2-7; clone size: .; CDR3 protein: CASSQESAGDLYEQYF; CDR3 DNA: TGCGCCAGCAGCCAAGAGTCAGCGGGGGACCTCTACGAGCAGTACTTC
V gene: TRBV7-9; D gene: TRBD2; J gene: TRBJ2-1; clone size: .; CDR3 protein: CASSLTGLAGAHEQFF; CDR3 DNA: TGTGCCAGCAGCTTAACAGGACTAGCGGGAGCACATGAGCAGTTCTTC
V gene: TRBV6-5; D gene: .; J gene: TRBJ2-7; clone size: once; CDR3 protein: CASRLRLEQYF; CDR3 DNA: TGTGCCAGCAGATTGCGGCTGGAGCAGTACTTC
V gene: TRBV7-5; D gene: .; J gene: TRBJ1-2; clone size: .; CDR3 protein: CASSSAGSGVLYGYTF; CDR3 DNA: TGTGCCAGCAGCTCGGCAGGCTCCGGGGTTCTCTATGGCTACACCTTC
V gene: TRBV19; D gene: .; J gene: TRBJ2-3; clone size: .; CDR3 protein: CASSRQIGVTQYF; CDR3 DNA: TGTGCCAGTTCCCGACAAATAGGTGTCACGCAGTATTTT
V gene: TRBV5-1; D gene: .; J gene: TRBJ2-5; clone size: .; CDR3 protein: CASSFETYQETQYF; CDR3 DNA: TGCGCCAGCAGCTTCGAAACGTACCAAGAGACCCAGTACTTC
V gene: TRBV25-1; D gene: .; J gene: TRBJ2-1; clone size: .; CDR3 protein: CASSKPFSYNEQFF; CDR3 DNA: TGTGCCAGCAGCAAACCTTTCTCCTACAATGAGCAGTTCTTC
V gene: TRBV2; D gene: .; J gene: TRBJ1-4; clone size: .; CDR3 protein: CASSEGVENEKLFF; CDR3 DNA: TGTGCCAGCAGTGAGGGTGTGGAGAATGAAAAACTGTTTTTT
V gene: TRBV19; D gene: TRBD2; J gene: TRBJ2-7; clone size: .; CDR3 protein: CASSLTSGLKNEQYF; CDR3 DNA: TGTGCCAGTAGTCTTACTAGCGGGCTGAAGAACGAGCAGTACTTC
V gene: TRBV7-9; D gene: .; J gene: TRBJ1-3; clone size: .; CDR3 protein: CASSPNPGGSGNTIYF; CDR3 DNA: TGTGCCAGCAGCCCAAACCCGGGCGGCTCTGGAAACACCATATATTTT
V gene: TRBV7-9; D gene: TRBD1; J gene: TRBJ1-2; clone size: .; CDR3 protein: CASSLGDSYGYTF; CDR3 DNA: TGTGCCAGCAGCTTAGGGGACAGCTATGGCTACACCTTC
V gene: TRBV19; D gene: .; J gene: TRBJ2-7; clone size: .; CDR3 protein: CASSPGSSYEQYF; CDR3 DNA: TGTGCCAGTAGTCCGGGGAGCTCCTACGAGCAGTACTTC
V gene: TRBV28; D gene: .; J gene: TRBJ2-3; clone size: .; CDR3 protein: CASHDRGRADTQYF; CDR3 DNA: TGTGCCAGCCATGACCGGGGCAGAGCAGATACGCAGTATTTT
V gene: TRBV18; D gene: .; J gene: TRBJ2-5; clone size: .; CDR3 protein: CASSPAQETQYF; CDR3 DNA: TGTGCCAGCTCACCGGCCCAAGAGACCCAGTACTTC
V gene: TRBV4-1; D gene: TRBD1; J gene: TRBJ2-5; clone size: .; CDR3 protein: CASTARTGDRTQYF; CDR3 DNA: TGCGCCAGCACCGCACGGACAGGGGACAGGACCCAGTACTTC
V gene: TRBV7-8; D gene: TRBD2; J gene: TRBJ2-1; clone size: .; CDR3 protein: CASSMTSGNNNEQFF; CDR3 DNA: TGTGCCAGCAGCATGACTAGCGGAAACAACAATGAGCAGTTCTTC
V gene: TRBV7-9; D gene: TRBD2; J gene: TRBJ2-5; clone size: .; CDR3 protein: CASSSGLGGEQYF; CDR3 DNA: TGTGCCAGCAGCTCGGGACTAGGAGGGGAGCAGTACTTC
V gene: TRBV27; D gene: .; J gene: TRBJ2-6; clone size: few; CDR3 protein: CASSRFSSGANVLTF; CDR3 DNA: TGTGCCAGCAGCCGCTTTAGCTCTGGGGCCAACGTCCTGACTTTC
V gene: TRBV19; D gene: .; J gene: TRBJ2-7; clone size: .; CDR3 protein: CASSIQQGDWEQYF; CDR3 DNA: TGTGCCAGTAGTATCCAACAGGGAGATTGGGAGCAGTACTTC
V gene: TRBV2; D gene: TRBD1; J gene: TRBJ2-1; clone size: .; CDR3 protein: CASQRTGSRNEQFF; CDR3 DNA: TGTGCCAGTCAACGGACAGGGTCTCGCAATGAGCAGTTCTTC